What follows are 28 T cell receptor beta chains derived from one specimen sequenced in a study of blood T cells in healthy people across ages. Using a J-beta primer mix together with a sample-barcoded 5' primer, a second PCR was run for roughly 7 to 12 cycles. Via MiXCR, TCRdb re-called the 5' RACE reads, giving one row per CDR3 protein. The table has about 1.4 million distinct CDR3 sequences, around 59% seen once. Specimen: blood. The receptors were sampled from a man aged 18 to 35 in good health.

V usage is TRBV2 and J usage is TRBJ1-1, with 8 bases that match TRBD1. The germline V gene has CDR1 SNHLY and CDR2 FYNNEI. The CDR3 has 14 amino acids. J was trimmed by 5 bases and V by 9 bases; bases with no gene match: 11. The CDR3 sequence: CARRGQGIRTEAFF. CDR3 bases: TGTGCCAGGCGAGGACAGGGCATAAGAACTGAAGCTTTCTTT. Supplemented by reference TRBV2 and TRBJ1-1, the full variable domain reads EPEVTQTPSHQVTQMGQEVILRCVPISNHLYFYWYRQILGQKVEFLVSFYNNEISEKSEIFDDQFSVERPDGSNFTLKIRSTKLEDSAMYFCARRGQGIRTEAFFGQGTRLTVV.

The chain carries TRBV5-1 and TRBJ2-1; possible D gene TRBD2, 6 bases. Germline-derived CDR1 and CDR2 are SGHRS and YFSETQ. The CDR3 has 13 residues. V lost 5 bases, J lost 8 bases, and 14 bases lay in between. CDR3 sequence reads: CASRLTGEDEQFF. In DNA form, the CDR3 reads TGCGCCAGCAGACTCACTGGGGAGGATGAGCAGTTCTTC.

This clonotype was counted once. The gene calls are TRBV5-5 and TRBJ1-2, with 10 nucleotides matching TRBD1. There are 14 residues in the CDR3. Germline lookup yields CDR1 SGHKS and CDR2 YYEKEE (reference sequence). After removal of 5 bases from V and 7 bases from J, the junction contained 8 bases not matched to a gene. CDR3 amino acids: CASRGTGVASGYTF. The CDR3 DNA sequence: TGTGCCAGCAGGGGGACAGGGGTCGCATCTGGCTACACCTTC. The full variable domain, completed using reference TRBV5-5 and TRBJ1-2, is DAGVTQSPTHLIKTRGQQVTLRCSPISGHKSVSWYQQVLGQGPQFIFQYYEKEERGRGNFPDRFSARQFPNYSSELNVNALLLGDSALYLCASRGTGVASGYTFGSGTRLTVV.

This sequence joins TRBV11-2 and TRBJ2-7; TRBD2 might be the D (7 bases). The CDR3 is 14 residues long. Trimming shortened V by 1 base and J by 7 bases, and 14 bases separated the two germline ends. CDR1 is SGHAT, CDR2 FQNNGV, per germline. CDR3 amino acids: CASSLGGGSGEQYF. The CDR3 bases are TGTGCCAGCAGCTTAGGGGGGGGCTCGGGGGAGCAGTACTTC.

The chain recombines TRBV11-2 with TRBJ2-3, with 8 bases aligning to TRBD2. The CDR3 is made up of 17 amino acids. V dropped 5 bases and J dropped 4; count of bases not matched to a gene: 14. Germline lookup yields CDR1 SGHAT and CDR2 FQNNGV. CDR3 amino acids: CASSQIQRGPPPDTQYF. In nucleotides, the CDR3 is TGTGCCAGCAGCCAGATCCAGCGGGGGCCTCCCCCAGATACGCAGTATTTT.

J is TRBJ2-1 and V is TRBV5-1, with 7 nucleotides matching TRBD1. The closer fit of TRBJ2-7 to the DNA end suggests the J call may be wrong. In germline, CDR1 is SGHRS, CDR2 YFSETQ. This CDR3 has 14 residues. CDR3 sequence: CASSLGTGNNEQYF. The CDR3 DNA follows: TGCGCCAGCAGCTTGGGGACAGGAAACAATGAGCAGTACTTC.

The chain recombines TRBV5-5 with TRBJ2-5; no clear D. The J call may be in error: the DNA end matches TRBJ2-7 better. The CDR3 extends over 12 amino acids. The germline V gene has CDR1 SGHKS and CDR2 YYEKEE (reference sequence). The CDR3 DNA reads TGTGCCAGTTTTGAGGCGCCAGACGAGCAGTACTTC. Protein product: CASFEAPDEQYF.

This clonotype was recorded once. The rearrangement joins TRBV20-1 to TRBJ2-2; a weak D match, TRBD1 (5 bases). Germline V lookup: CDR1 DFQATT, CDR2 SNEGSKA (reference sequence). This CDR3 has 14 residues. V lost 1 base and J 3 bases, leaving 9 bases between the germline ends. The CDR3 loop is CSARGRDDTGELFF. The CDR3 nucleotides are TGCAGTGCTAGAGGCAGGGATGACACCGGGGAGCTGTTTTTT.

The chain links TRBV4-2 to TRBJ2-5; D perhaps matches TRBD2 (6 bases). CDR3 size: 14 residues. V was shortened by 3 bases and J by 5 bases, with 13 bases between the two germline ends. The germline V gene encodes CDR1 LGHNA and CDR2 YNFKEQ. In DNA, the CDR3 is TGTGCCAGCAGCCAGCCAGGAGGGGAGGAGACCCAGTACTTC. It is translated as CASSQPGGEETQYF.

This rearrangement joins TRBV6-1 to TRBJ2-1; either TRBD1 or TRBD2 may fit D (5 bases each). The germline V gene has CDR1 MNHNS and CDR2 SASEGT. This CDR3 contains 16 residues. With 0 bases removed from V and 4 bases from J, the gap between germline ends came to 13 bases. The CDR3 loop is CASSEALGRVYNEQFF. The CDR3 region has the DNA TGTGCCAGCAGTGAAGCGCTGGGACGGGTTTACAATGAGCAGTTCTTC.

The chain couples TRBV27 to TRBJ2-1, with D perhaps TRBD1 or TRBD2 (5 bases each). V was pared by 4 bases and J by 8 bases, with 15 bases between. Germline CDR1 is MNHEY and CDR2 is SMNVEV (reference sequence). CDR3 size: 14 residues. Here the CDR3 DNA reads TGTGCCAGCAGTTCCTCCGGGACCTGGGATGAGCAGTTCTTC. Protein sequence: CASSSSGTWDEQFF.

V usage is TRBV20-1 and J usage is TRBJ1-6; perhaps TRBD1 as D (5 bases). There are 13 residues in the CDR3. Per the germline V gene, CDR1 is DFQATT and CDR2 is SNEGSKA (reference sequence). The CDR3 sequence is CTSHSVGDSPLHF. DNA for the CDR3: TGCACCAGCCACTCGGTGGGGGATTCACCCCTCCACTTT.

The chain carries TRBV28 and TRBJ2-1; a weak D match, TRBD1 (6 bases). Trimming cost V 7 bases and J 0 bases, with 31 bases left between them. The CDR3 runs 21 residues. CDR1 MDHEN and CDR2 SYDVKM come from the germline V gene. The CDR3 loop reads CASKNLRTDVPRRGSYNEQFF. The DNA for the CDR3 is TGTGCCAGCAAAAATCTAAGGACAGACGTCCCTAGAAGAGGCTCCTACAATGAGCAGTTCTTC. Full variable domain (missing parts from reference TRBV28 and TRBJ2-1): DVKVTQSSRYLVKRTGEKVFLECVQDMDHENMFWYRQDPGLGLRLIYFSYDVKMKEKGDIPEGYSVSREKKERFSLILESASTNQTSMYLCASKNLRTDVPRRGSYNEQFFGPGTRLTVL.

This chain joins TRBV10-2 and TRBJ2-3, with 8 bases identical to TRBD2. The V and J ends lost 3 bases and 9 bases, in that order; junction bases with no gene match: 14. Germline CDR1 WSHSY, CDR2 SAAADI. The CDR3 is made up of 16 amino acids. As DNA, the CDR3 is TGCGCCAGCAGTGATCGACTAGCGTCTCCTTCAGGAACGCAGTATTTT. Protein: CASSDRLASPSGTQYF.

This sequence joins TRBV11-2 and TRBJ2-5, with a possible D match to TRBD1 (5 bases). This CDR3 spans 16 amino acids. Per the germline V gene, CDR1 is SGHAT and CDR2 is FQNNGV. The germline V and J ends were trimmed by 2 bases and 1 base, with 14 bases remaining between them. The CDR3 DNA reads as TGTGCCAGCAGCTTATCCCCGGACACCACCCAAGAGACCCAGTACTTC. Translation gives CASSLSPDTTQETQYF.

This clonotype has a handful of counts. V gene TRBV7-8 combines with J gene TRBJ2-5, with D tentatively TRBD2 (6 bases). This CDR3 spans 15 amino acids. Germline V gene lookup returns CDR1 SGHVS and CDR2 FQNEAQ. Trimming pared 3 bases from V and 3 bases from J, leaving 14 bases between. CDR3 nucleotide sequence: TGTGCCAGCAGCTTCGCGACTAGAGAGGAAGAGACCCAGTACTTC. Translated: CASSFATREEETQYF.

V gene TRBV7-2 combines with J gene TRBJ2-3; a possible D gene is TRBD2 (5 bases). V shed 5 bases and J shed 5 bases, with 14 bases lying between them. Germline CDR1 SGHTA, CDR2 FQGNSA. The CDR3 is made up of 14 amino acids. The CDR3 DNA reads TGTGCCAGCAGCCTGGACTCGGCGGTAGATACGCAGTATTTT. It specifies CASSLDSAVDTQYF.

This clonotype was detected only a few times. The rearrangement uses TRBV29-1 and TRBJ2-7; perhaps TRBD1 as D (6 bases). With 2 bases removed from V and 2 bases from J, the gap between germline ends came to 7 bases. The germline V gene has CDR1 SQVTM and CDR2 ANQGSEA. This CDR3 comprises 12 residues. The CDR3 here is CSVETGTYEQYF. In DNA form, the CDR3 reads TGCAGCGTTGAAACAGGGACCTACGAGCAGTACTTC.

CDR3 DNA sequence: TGCAGCGTTCGACAACCTAACTCCTACGAGCAGTACTTC. Protein product: CSVRQPNSYEQYF. The chain links TRBV29-1 to TRBJ2-7; D is unresolved. The CDR3 has 13 residues. The V end was cut by 5 bases, the J end by 0 bases, with 11 bases between. Looked up from germline, CDR1 is SQVTM and CDR2 is ANQGSEA.

The CDR3 spells CASSDSLEKLFF. The CDR3 nucleotides read TGTGCCAGCAGCGACAGTCTTGAAAAACTGTTTTTT. The chain carries TRBV25-1 and TRBJ1-4; possible D gene TRBD1, 5 bases. Germline loops: CDR1 MGHDK, CDR2 SYGVNS. The CDR3 runs to 12 residues. Deletions cut 6 bases from V and 7 bases from J, with 9 bases between.

V gene TRBV29-1 combines with J gene TRBJ2-7; 9 nucleotides agree with TRBD1. V shed 6 bases, J shed 5 bases, and the junction held 11 bases outside the gene matches. Germline V lookup: CDR1 SQVTM, CDR2 ANQGSEA. The CDR3 loop spans 14 amino acids. The CDR3 DNA reads as TGCAGCGTAGGAGACAGGGGGAAGGAAGACGAGCAGTACTTC. This encodes CSVGDRGKEDEQYF.

The gene calls are TRBV4-3 and TRBJ2-7, with a tentative D call TRBD2 (5 bases). The CDR3 length is 15 residues. The V end lost 0 bases, the J end lost 4 bases, and 13 bases lay between the germline ends. Looked up from germline, CDR1 is LGHNA and CDR2 is YSLEER. CDR3: CASSQDQNGGYEQYF. The CDR3 DNA sequence: TGCGCCAGCAGCCAAGATCAGAATGGCGGGTACGAGCAGTACTTC.

The chain employs TRBV4-1 and TRBJ2-4; D is perhaps TRBD2 (5 bases). With the DNA end fitting TRBJ2-7 better, the J assignment may be wrong. Germline V gives CDR1 MGHRA, CDR2 YSYEKL. The length of the CDR3 is 17 residues. The CDR3 sequence is CASSRAPLLGQPYEQYF. The DNA of the CDR3 is TGCGCCAGCAGCCGCGCACCCTTACTAGGCCAACCCTACGAGCAGTACTTC.

This clonotype came up a few times. Compared with germline, one end of the junction differs, possibly owing to a read error. The chain links TRBV29-1 to TRBJ2-1; D call uncertain. Germline CDR1 and CDR2: SQVTM and ANQGSEA. CDR3 length equals 10 residues. In nucleotides, the CDR3 is TGTGCCCTATTGACCCCTGAGCAGTTCTTC. It yields the protein CALLTPEQFF.

Many counts were recorded for this clonotype. The junction and the germline gene differ at one end; a read error may be behind it. The V and J genes are TRBV12-3 or TRBV12-4 and TRBJ2-7; D remains ambiguous. This CDR3 contains 11 residues. CDR3 sequence reads: CASSLEYEQYF. As DNA, the CDR3 is TGCGCCAGCAGCTTGGAATACGAGCAGTACTTC.

This clonotype was seen repeatedly, ten times or more. The chain has TRBV12-3 or TRBV12-4 and TRBJ2-5, with D hard to call. The CDR3 has 13 residues. The V end was cut by 3 bases, the J end by 5 bases, with 10 bases between. CDR3 residues: CASSLDRRETQYF. DNA for the CDR3: TGTGCCAGCAGTTTGGATCGTAGGGAGACCCAGTACTTC.

This clonotype was picked up many times. Sequence at one end of the junction differs from germline and may be a read error. The chain has TRBV4-1 and TRBJ2-7; no clear D gene. The germline V gene encodes CDR1 MGHRA and CDR2 YSYEKL. This CDR3 comprises 13 residues. The CDR3: CASSPTPSYEQYF. In DNA form, the CDR3 reads TGTGCCAGCAGCCCTACGCCCAGCTACGAGCAGTACTTC.

The CDR3 DNA follows: TGCGCCAGCAGCTGGAGACAGCTGAACACTGAAGCTTTCTTT. Encoded protein: CASSWRQLNTEAFF. The chain links TRBV5-1 to TRBJ1-1, with TRBD1 as a possible D gene (5 bases). CDR1 is SGHRS, CDR2 YFSETQ, per germline. V was clipped by 3 bases and J by 0 bases, with 9 bases between them. CDR3 length equals 14 residues.